The TCR beta chain described here comes from a study of T cell repertoires in cytomegalovirus infection. The wider study: The study used recently identified HLA-C-restricted and well-studied HLA-B-restricted CMV epitopes. From public TCR beta signatures came an indication of both CMV infection and matching HLA type.

The CDR3 runs to 13 residues. Per the germline V gene, CDR1 is SGHVS and CDR2 is FNYEAQ. Trimming removed 8 bases at V and 5 bases at J, with 16 bases between. A few counts support this clonotype. The antigen is not known. Study observations and caveats: Using cumulative public TCR beta family frequency, the authors identified those who carried CMV together with the relevant HLA. The ex vivo response showed dominance by HLA-C-restricted CMV-specific TCR beta clonotypes.

One entry per CDR3 protein results from TCRdb running MiXCR on the reads. The sample yields about 830,000 distinct CDR3 sequences, 30% to 35% seen once. The chain combines TRBV7-6 with TRBJ2-7, with D unresolved. The sequence was collected from a human donor in good health (CMV status not recorded). Some clones in this sample may be carry-over from other donors' samples. Specimen: cultured CD8+ T cells from PBMCs, collected from culture after CMV antigen stimulation. The CDR3 here is CASGQTAGDEQYF. CDR3 nucleotides: TGTGCCAGCGGCCAAACCGCAGGAGACGAGCAGTACTTC.